This T cell receptor beta chain was captured by sequencing in a study of Graves' ophthalmopathy and Graves' hyperthyroidism. The V and J ends lost 6 bases and 2 bases respectively, with 10 bases between them. CDR1 and CDR2 from the germline V gene are MGHDK and SYGVNS. This CDR3 comprises 13 residues. This clonotype was seen many times. Amplified material comprised TCR beta CDR3 regions derived from RNA transcripts. HTBI primers were used in a first-round RT-PCR, which preceded a second-round multiplex PCR. TCRdb analysed the multiplex PCR reads with MiXCR anew, one entry per CDR3 protein. Among roughly 170,000 distinct CDR3 sequences listed, approximately 40% were seen once.

Sequencing input: peripheral blood. The source is a man between 25 and 39 years old with Graves' ophthalmopathy. This chain connects TRBV25-1 to TRBJ1-1; D remains unclear. Here the CDR3 reads CASSGGGNTEAFF. CDR3 nucleotide sequence: TGTGCCAGCAGCGGCGGAGGTAACACTGAAGCTTTCTTT.